Shown below are 16 T cell receptor beta chains from a single sample sequenced in a study of blood T cell repertoires in COVID-19. The method was immunoSEQ multiplex PCR; TCRdb's version includes in-frame clones alone and lacks a portion of them. Among about 250,000 clones, approximately 80% were seen once, and the ten largest hold roughly 9.8%. Source material: peripheral blood. The source is an older man with acute or convalescent COVID-19.

The V gene is TRBV18, the J gene TRBJ1-6, with 7 nucleotides matching TRBD1. V trimming: 4 bases; J trimming: 7 bases; junction bases outside the gene matches: 10. Germline assignment: CDR1 KGHSH and CDR2 LQKENI. The CDR3 runs 16 residues. CDR3 sequence reads: CASSLRPRQGNSPLHF. CDR3 nucleotides: TGTGCCAGCTCACTCCGTCCGAGACAGGGCAATTCACCCCTCCACTTT.

This clone was seen a handful of times. The chain joins TRBV12-3 or TRBV12-4 to TRBJ1-1, with D perhaps matching TRBD1 (6 bases). V lost 5 bases to trimming and J lost 4 bases, with 11 bases between them. The CDR3 spans 13 residues. Here the CDR3 DNA reads TGTGCCAGCAGTCCAACAGGGTCCACTGAAGCTTTCTTT. This gives the protein CASSPTGSTEAFF.

This chain connects TRBV5-5 to TRBJ1-2; a possible D gene is TRBD1 (6 bases). Trimming stripped 0 bases from V and 7 bases from J, with 13 bases between. The CDR3 runs 14 residues. The V gene's germline CDR1 is SGHKS and CDR2 YYEKEE (reference sequence). CDR3 amino acids: CASSLEQGIGGYTF. CDR3 bases: TGTGCCAGCAGCTTGGAACAGGGAATTGGTGGCTACACCTTC.

The chain uses TRBV29-1 and TRBJ2-1, with 10 bases identical to TRBD2. Germline CDR1 SQVTM, CDR2 ANQGSEA. V was clipped by 4 bases and J by 0 bases; unmatched bases: 6. The CDR3 consists of 16 residues. Written as DNA, the CDR3 is TGCAGCGTTGTTGGACTAGCGGTAAGCTCCTACAATGAGCAGTTCTTC. This gives the protein CSVVGLAVSSYNEQFF.

This clone was detected a few times. The chain is built from TRBV2 and TRBJ1-5, with no clear D. The CDR3 extends over 13 amino acids. The V and J ends lost 11 bases and 9 bases respectively, with 20 bases between them. The germline gives CDR1 SNHLY, CDR2 FYNNEI. The CDR3 loop is CAARVGSGWPQHF. The DNA for the CDR3 is TGTGCCGCAAGGGTCGGCTCGGGATGGCCCCAGCATTTT.

CDR3 coding DNA: TGTGCCAGTAGGACACCCGCAGGGGGCGTGAACACTGAAGCTTTCTTT. This codes for CASRTPAGGVNTEAFF. The chain couples TRBV19 to TRBJ1-1, with 8 nucleotides matching TRBD1. Germline CDR1 reads LNHDA; CDR2 reads SQIVND (reference sequence). V shed 6 bases and J 0 bases; nucleotides not matched to a gene: 9. The CDR3 is 16 residues long. Combining the CDR3 with reference TRBV19 and TRBJ1-1 gives the whole variable domain DGGITQSPKYLFRKEGQNVTLSCEQNLNHDAMYWYRQDPGQGLRLIYYSQIVNDFQKGDIAEGYSVSREKKESFPLTVTSAQKNPTAFYLCASRTPAGGVNTEAFFGQGTRLTVV.

The chain couples TRBV29-1 to TRBJ2-3, with 7 positions matching TRBD1. There are 16 residues in the CDR3. After removal of 0 bases from V and 5 bases from J, the junction contained 11 bases not matched to a gene. CDR1 and CDR2 (germline): SQVTM, ANQGSEA. The CDR3 region has the DNA TGCAGCGTTGAAGATCAGACAGGGACCCGTCTAGATACGCAGTATTTT. Its translation: CSVEDQTGTRLDTQYF.

The rearrangement links TRBV7-6 to TRBJ1-6; no clear D gene. V was trimmed by 2 bases and J by 5 bases, leaving 19 bases between them. Germline loops: CDR1 SGHVS, CDR2 FNYEAQ. The CDR3 contains 18 residues. CDR3: CASSLRRLSLKDNSPLHF. CDR3 nucleotides: TGTGCCAGCAGCTTAAGGCGGCTATCGCTCAAGGATAATTCACCCCTCCACTTT.

The rearrangement links TRBV3-1 (or the pseudogene TRBV3-2) to TRBJ2-1, with D perhaps TRBD1 (5 bases). Germline V gene lookup returns CDR1 LGHDT and CDR2 YNNKEL (reference sequence). The CDR3 contains 18 residues. Trimming stripped 0 bases from V and 7 bases from J, with 22 bases between. The CDR3 here is CASSQDAVPGLVYNEQFF. In nucleotides, the CDR3 is TGTGCCAGCAGCCAAGATGCGGTGCCAGGGCTAGTCTATAATGAGCAGTTCTTC.

The sample holds one count of this clone. The V call is TRBV7-2, the J call TRBJ2-2; D may be TRBD2 (5 bases). Trimming shortened V by 5 bases and J by 0 bases, and 10 bases separated the two germline ends. The V gene's germline CDR1 is SGHTA and CDR2 FQGNSA. The CDR3 consists of 15 residues. CDR3 sequence reads: CASSQFGANTGELFF. The CDR3 DNA reads TGTGCCAGCAGCCAGTTCGGGGCGAACACCGGGGAGCTGTTTTTT.

The chain combines TRBV18 with TRBJ2-1; 12 bases match TRBD2. This CDR3 comprises 19 residues. V was clipped by 6 bases and J by 1 base; unmatched bases: 13. Germline V gives CDR1 KGHSH, CDR2 LQKENI. This chain's CDR3 is CASSPPLAGGWGSYNEQFF. The DNA for the CDR3 is TGTGCCAGCTCCCCCCCCCTAGCGGGAGGGTGGGGGTCCTACAATGAGCAGTTCTTC.

CDR3 nucleotide sequence: TGTGCCAGTAGTTACCAGAGAGGCACTGAAGCTTTCTTT. Protein product: CASSYQRGTEAFF. V is TRBV19 and J is TRBJ1-1, with D hard to call. The V end was cut by 5 bases, the J end by 4 bases, with 11 bases between. This CDR3 comprises 13 residues. CDR1 and CDR2 from the germline V gene are LNHDA and SQIVND (reference sequence).

This clone was seen only a few times. CDR3 sequence (DNA): TGTGCCAGCAGCTTATCGGGTCTTACTAATCAGCCCCAGCATTTT. Translation: CASSLSGLTNQPQHF. The chain is built from TRBV7-6 and TRBJ1-5; D call uncertain. The CDR3 loop spans 15 amino acids. Germline assignment: CDR1 SGHVS and CDR2 FNYEAQ. Trimming left V 2 bases short and J 4 bases short, with 12 bases between. Using reference TRBV7-6 and TRBJ1-5 for the parts outside the CDR3, the full variable domain is GAGVSQSPRYKVTKRGQDVALRCDPISGHVSLYWYRQALGQGPEFLTYFNYEAQQDKSGLPNDRFSAERPEGSISTLTIQRTEQRDSAMYRCASSLSGLTNQPQHFGDGTRLSIL.

The gene calls are TRBV5-5 and TRBJ1-5; D possibly corresponds to TRBD1 (6 bases). The germline V and J ends were trimmed by 4 bases and 9 bases, with 20 bases remaining between them. CDR3 length: 15 residues. CDR1 is SGHKS, CDR2 YYEKEE, per germline (reference sequence). The CDR3 sequence is CASSLGGASYRPQHF. Written as DNA, the CDR3 is TGTGCCAGCAGCCTCGGGGGGGCCTCATATCGGCCCCAGCATTTT.

The chain uses TRBV6-1 and TRBJ2-1; D gene unclear. CDR3 size: 14 residues. Looked up from germline, CDR1 is MNHNS and CDR2 is SASEGT. With 3 bases removed from V and 3 bases from J, the gap between germline ends came to 9 bases. CDR3 bases: TGTGCCAGCAGTGACCGGCCTAGCTACAATGAGCAGTTCTTC. Encoded protein: CASSDRPSYNEQFF.

The chain has TRBV21-1 and TRBJ2-7; TRBD1, the table's D call, was not compared with the DNA. TRBV21-1 is recorded as a pseudogene. The CDR3 loop spans 16 amino acids. The CDR3 DNA is TGTGCCAGCAGCAAAGTACAGGACAGGTGTGCCTACGAGCAGTACTTC. Translated: CASSKVQDRCAYEQYF.